The subject of this entry is one T cell receptor (beta chain). These data belong to a study of blood T cell repertoires in COVID-19. About the study: Spain, Italy and the United States supplied samples that represented acute and convalescent COVID-19. In each case, the material was cDNA or gDNA derived from T cells, B-cell-depleted T cells, or PBMCs.

The CDR3 covers 13 residues. V lost 0 bases and J 5 bases, leaving 4 bases between the germline ends. Germline-derived CDR1 and CDR2 are KGHSH and LQKENI. This table comes from immunoSEQ multiplex PCR, and its TCRdb copy is limited to in-frame clones, with some not included. The sample carries a few hundred thousand clones, around 91% recorded once. Sequenced sample: PBMCs or T cells enriched from blood (not recorded which). V and J are TRBV18 and TRBJ2-2; D call uncertain. This receptor was identified in a woman between 18 and 29 years old with acute COVID-19. CDR3 loop: CASSPPRTGELFF. For the CDR3, the DNA is TGTGCCAGCTCACCACCGAGGACCGGGGAGCTGTTTTTT.